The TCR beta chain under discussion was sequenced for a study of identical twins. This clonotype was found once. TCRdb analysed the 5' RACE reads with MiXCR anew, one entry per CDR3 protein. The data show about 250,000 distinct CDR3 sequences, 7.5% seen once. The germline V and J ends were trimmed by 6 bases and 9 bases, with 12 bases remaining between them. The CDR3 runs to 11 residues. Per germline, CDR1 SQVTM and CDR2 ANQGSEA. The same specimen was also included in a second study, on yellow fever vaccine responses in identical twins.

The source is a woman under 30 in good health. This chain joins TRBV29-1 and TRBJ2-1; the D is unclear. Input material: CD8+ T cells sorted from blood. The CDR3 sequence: CSVLFKSEQFF. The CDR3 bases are TGCAGCGTCCTTTTTAAAAGTGAGCAGTTCTTC.